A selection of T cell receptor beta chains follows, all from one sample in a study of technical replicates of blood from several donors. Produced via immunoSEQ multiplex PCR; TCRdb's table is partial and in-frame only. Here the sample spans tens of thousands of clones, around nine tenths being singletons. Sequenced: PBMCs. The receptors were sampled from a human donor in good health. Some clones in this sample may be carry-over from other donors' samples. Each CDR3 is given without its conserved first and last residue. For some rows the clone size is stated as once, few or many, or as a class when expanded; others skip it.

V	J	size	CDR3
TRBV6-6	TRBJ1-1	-	ASSGDGGSAF
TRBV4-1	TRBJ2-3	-	ASSQDETSGGWDTQY
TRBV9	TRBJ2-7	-	ASGKGGAYEQY
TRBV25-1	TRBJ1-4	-	ASSEETGFEKLF
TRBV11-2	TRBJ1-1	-	ASRWTDYLGKEAF
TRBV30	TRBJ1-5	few	AWSTDSNQPQH
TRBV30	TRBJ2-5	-	AWSRWDRETETQY
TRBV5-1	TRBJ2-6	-	ASSLGQAHSGANVLT
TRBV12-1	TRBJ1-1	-	ASTLHGKGGMNTEAF
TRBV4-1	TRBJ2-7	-	ASSQDPRTGRTYEQY
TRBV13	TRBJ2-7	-	ASSLGTSGISGEQY
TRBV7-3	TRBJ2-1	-	ASSAGLRSSYNEQF
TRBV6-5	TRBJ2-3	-	ASRVPGQGTQY
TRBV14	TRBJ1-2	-	ASSQAQGGYGYT
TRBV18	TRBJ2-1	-	ASHTRGAGGNEQF
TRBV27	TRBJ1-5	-	ASSPRTPRSNQPQH
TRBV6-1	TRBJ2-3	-	ASSTGQVTDTQY
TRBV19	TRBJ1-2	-	ASSWNSLYGYT
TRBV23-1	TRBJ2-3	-	ASSRTGERLRHSTDTQY
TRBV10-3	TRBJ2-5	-	AIRSGQETQY
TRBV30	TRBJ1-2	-	AWSGGDRNYGYT
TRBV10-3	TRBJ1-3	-	AISEVTGAGNTIY
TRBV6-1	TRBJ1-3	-	ASSGQGGGNTIY
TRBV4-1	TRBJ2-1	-	ASAPRGDYNEQF
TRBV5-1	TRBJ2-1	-	ASSSRTSGGQEQF
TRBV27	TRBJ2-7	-	ASRTGQGSEQY
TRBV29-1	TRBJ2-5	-	SVGASGETQY
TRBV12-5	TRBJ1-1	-	ASGPQGGTEAF
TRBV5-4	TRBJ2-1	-	ASSPQTSSQTYNEQF
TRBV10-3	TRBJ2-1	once	AISESGAIYNEQF
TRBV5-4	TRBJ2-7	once	ASSIDRGRTYEQY
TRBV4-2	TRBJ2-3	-	ASSSGQGKVDTQY
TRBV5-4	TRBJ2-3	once	ASSTGGPGTDTQY
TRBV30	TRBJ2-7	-	AWSVGGGSEQY
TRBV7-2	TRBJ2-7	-	ASSLLGQPSDEQY
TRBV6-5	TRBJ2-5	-	ASRTLAGSRETQY
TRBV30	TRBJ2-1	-	AWSDAGDNEQF
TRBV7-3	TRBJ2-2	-	ASSLMARVGTGELF
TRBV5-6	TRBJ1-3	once	ASSLNLMAGNTIY
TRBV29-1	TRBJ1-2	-	SVERTTGGYT
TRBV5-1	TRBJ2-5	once	ASSLGQEQETQY
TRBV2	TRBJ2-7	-	ASSGGGMSEQY
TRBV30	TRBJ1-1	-	AWSVIRDTEAF
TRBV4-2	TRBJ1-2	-	ASSAENYGYT
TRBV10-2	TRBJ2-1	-	ASSKALAGGLWNEQF
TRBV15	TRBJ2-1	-	ATSPQVNEQF
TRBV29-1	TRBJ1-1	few	SADRANTEAF
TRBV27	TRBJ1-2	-	AIYYGYT
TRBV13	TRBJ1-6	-	ASSLSREYYSPLH
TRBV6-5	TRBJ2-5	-	ASSYGLRSQTQY
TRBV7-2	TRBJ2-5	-	ASSLMGGAWQETQY
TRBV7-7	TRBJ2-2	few	ASSLESANTGELF
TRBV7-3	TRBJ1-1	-	ASSLGPPTGLNTEAF
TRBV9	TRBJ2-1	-	ASSVRYNEQF
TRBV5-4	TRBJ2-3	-	ASSYRTGGVADTQY
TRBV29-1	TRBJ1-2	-	SVEGQGAGRSSYT
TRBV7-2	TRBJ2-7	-	ASSLRVGGEYEQY